Detailed here is one T cell receptor beta chain. The antigen remains unidentified. A much larger clone sits a single nucleotide away, making a read error possible. Generation of bulk TCR libraries relied on previously described methods and listed TCR primers. Each CDR3 protein gets one entry after TCRdb re-called the PCR reads with MiXCR. The sample holds some 40,000 distinct CDR3 sequences, roughly 24% seen once. This sample stems from a study of molecular identifiers for immune sequencing clone quantification. Study-level findings and limits: It was shown that clones above 20 RNA copies held over 97% of effector molecules, but under 1% in naive cells.

CDR1 and CDR2 (germline): MNHEY, SVGEGT. V was pared by 2 bases and J by 5 bases, with 5 bases of the junction left unmatched. The CDR3 length is 14 residues. Sorting captured naive CD8 T cells as CD8+CD4-CCR7+CD45RA+. The receptor comes from a human donor in good health. Some libraries in this study had Jurkat cell RNA spiked in. The source material was naive CD8+ T cells from blood, with Jurkat cell RNA spiked in. Subset defined: FACS-sorted CD8+CD4-CCR7+CD45RA+ naive T cells. The V and J genes are TRBV6-2 or TRBV6-3 and TRBJ2-7; 8 positions agree with TRBD2. The CDR3 sequence is CASSYVLAGHEQYF. The CDR3 bases are TGTGCCAGCAGTTACGTCCTAGCGGGTCACGAGCAGTACTTC.